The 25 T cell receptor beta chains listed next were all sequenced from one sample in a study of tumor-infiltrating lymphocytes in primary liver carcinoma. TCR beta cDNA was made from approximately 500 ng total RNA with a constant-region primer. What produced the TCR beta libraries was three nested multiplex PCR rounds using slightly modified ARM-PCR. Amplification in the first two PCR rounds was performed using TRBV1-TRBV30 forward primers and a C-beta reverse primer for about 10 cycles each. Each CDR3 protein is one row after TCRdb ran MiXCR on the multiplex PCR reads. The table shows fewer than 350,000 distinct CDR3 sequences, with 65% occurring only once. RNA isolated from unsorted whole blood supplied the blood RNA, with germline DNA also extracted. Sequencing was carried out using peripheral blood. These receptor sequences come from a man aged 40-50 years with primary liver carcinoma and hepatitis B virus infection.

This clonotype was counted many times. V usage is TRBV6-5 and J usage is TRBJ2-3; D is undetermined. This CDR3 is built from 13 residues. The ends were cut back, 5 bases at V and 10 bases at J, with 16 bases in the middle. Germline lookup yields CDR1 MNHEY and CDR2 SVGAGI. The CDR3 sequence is CASSKARALAQYF. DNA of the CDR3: TGTGCCAGCAGTAAGGCACGGGCCCTCGCGCAGTATTTT.

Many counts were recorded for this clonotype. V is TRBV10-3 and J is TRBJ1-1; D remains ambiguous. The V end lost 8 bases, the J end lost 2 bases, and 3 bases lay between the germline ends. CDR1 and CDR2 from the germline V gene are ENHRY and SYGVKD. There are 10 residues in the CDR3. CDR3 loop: CAIGNTEAFF. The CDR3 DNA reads TGTGCCATCGGCAACACTGAAGCTTTCTTT.

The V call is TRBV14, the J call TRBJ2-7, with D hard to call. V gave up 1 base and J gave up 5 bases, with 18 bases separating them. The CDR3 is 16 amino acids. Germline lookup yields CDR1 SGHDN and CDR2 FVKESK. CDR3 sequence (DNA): TGTGCCAGCAGCCAAGTGGTGGTAGTGGGTCAAAACGAGCAGTACTTC. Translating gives CASSQVVVVGQNEQYF.

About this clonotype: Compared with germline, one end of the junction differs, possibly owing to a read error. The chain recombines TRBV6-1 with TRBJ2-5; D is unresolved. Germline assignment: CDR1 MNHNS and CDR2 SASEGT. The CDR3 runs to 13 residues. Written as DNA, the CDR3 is TGTGCCTGCAGCTCCCGGTGTCAAGAGACCCAGTACTTC. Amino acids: CACSSRCQETQYF.

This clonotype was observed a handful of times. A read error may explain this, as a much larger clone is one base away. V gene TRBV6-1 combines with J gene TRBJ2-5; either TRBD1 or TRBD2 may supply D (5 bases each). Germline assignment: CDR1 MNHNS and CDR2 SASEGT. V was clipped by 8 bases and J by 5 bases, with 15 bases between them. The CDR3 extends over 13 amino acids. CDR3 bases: TGTGCCAGCGGCGAGGGGAGCATTGAGACCCAGTACTTC. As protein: CASGEGSIETQYF.

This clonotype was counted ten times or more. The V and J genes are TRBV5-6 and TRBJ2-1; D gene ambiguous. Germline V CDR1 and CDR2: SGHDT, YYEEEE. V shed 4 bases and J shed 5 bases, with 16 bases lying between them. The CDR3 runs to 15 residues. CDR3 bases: TGTGCCAGCAGCCGGATTGTGGAGATAAACAATGAGCAGTTCTTC. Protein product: CASSRIVEINNEQFF. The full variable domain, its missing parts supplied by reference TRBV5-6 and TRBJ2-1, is DAGVTQSPTHLIKTRGQQVTLRCSPKSGHDTVSWYQQALGQGPQFIFQYYEEEERQRGNFPDRFSGHQFPNYSSELNVNALLLGDSALYLCASSRIVEINNEQFFGPGTRLTVL.

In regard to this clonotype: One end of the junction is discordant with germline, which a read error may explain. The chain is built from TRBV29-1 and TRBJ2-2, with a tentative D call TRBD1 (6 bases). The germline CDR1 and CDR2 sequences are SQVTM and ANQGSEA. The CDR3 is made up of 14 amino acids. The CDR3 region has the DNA TGCAGCGTTGATGCCTCAGGACAGTCCGGGGAGCTGTTGTTT. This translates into CSVDASGQSGELLF.

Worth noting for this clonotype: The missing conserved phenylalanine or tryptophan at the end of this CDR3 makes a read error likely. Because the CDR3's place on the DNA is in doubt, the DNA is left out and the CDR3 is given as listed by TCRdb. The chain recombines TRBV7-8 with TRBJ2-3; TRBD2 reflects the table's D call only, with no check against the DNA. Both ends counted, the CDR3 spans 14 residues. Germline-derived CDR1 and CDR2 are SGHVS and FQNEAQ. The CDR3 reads CASSYLGTSDTRYV.

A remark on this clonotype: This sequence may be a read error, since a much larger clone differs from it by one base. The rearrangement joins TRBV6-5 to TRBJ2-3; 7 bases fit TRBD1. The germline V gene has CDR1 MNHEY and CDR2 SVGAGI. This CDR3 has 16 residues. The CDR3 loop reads CASSDLQGIGTDTRYF. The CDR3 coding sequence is TGTGCCAGCAGTGACTTACAGGGGATCGGCACAGATACGCGGTATTTT.

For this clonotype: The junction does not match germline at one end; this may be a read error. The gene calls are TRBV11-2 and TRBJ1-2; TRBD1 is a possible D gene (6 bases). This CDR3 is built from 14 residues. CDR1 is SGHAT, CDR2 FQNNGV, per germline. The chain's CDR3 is CASSLSTGNGVYTF. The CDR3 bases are TGTGCTAGCAGCTTATCAACAGGGAACGGTGTCTACACCTTC.

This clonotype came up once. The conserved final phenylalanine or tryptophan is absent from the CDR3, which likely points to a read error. The CDR3 is CASSLAPNPFYEQYL. In nucleotides, the CDR3 is TGTGCCAGCAGCTTAGCACCCAACCCCTTCTACGAGCAGTACCTC. The chain carries TRBV7-3 and TRBJ2-7; D not certain. V dropped 2 bases and J dropped 3 bases, with 14 bases sitting between them. This CDR3 contains 15 residues. Germline V lookup: CDR1 SGHTA, CDR2 FQGTGA.

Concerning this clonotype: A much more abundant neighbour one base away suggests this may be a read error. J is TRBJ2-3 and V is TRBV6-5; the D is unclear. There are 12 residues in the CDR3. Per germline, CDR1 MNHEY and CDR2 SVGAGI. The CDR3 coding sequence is TGTACCAGCAGGTCGGCCGCAGATACGCAGTATTTT. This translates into CTSRSAADTQYF.

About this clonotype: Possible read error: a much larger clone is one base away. CDR3 bases: TGCAGCATCCGGACAGCTCCTTCCTCTGGAGACACCATATATTTT. Residues: CSIRTAPSSGDTIYF. The V gene is TRBV29-1, the J gene TRBJ1-3; tentative D call: TRBD1 (6 bases). Germline V gene data show CDR1 as SQVTM and CDR2 as ANQGSEA. The CDR3 runs to 15 residues.

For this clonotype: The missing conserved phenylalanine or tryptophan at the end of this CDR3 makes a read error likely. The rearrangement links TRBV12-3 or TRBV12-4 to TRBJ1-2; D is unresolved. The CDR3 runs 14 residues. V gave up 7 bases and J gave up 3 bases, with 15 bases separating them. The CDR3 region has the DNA TGTGCCAGCACCCTCCGGAAGGGCTACTATGGCTACACCCTC. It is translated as CASTLRKGYYGYTL.

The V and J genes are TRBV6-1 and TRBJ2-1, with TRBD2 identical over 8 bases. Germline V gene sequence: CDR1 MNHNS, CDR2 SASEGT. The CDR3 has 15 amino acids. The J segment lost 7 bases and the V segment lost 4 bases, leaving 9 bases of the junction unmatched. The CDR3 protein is CASSATTGGWNEQFF. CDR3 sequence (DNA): TGTGCCAGCAGTGCAACTACGGGAGGGTGGAATGAGCAGTTCTTC.

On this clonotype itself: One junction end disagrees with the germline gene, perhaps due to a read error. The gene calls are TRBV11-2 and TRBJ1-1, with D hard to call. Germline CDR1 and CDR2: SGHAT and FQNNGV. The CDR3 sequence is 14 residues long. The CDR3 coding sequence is TGTGCCAGCAGCTTAGCGAGCCGGAGCACTGAAGCCTTCTTT. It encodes CASSLASRSTEAFF.

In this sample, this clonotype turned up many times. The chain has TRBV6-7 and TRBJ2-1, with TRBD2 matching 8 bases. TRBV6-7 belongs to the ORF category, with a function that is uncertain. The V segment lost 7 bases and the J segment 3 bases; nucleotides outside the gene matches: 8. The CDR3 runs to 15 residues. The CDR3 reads CASTSSGLDYNEQFF. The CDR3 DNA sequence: TGTGCCAGCACCTCCTCGGGACTAGACTACAATGAGCAGTTCTTC.

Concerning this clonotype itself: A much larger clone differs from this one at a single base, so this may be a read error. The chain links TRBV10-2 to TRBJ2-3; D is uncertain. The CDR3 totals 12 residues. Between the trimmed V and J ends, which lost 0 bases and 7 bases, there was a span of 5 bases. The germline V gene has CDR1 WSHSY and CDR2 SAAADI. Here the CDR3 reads CASSESANTQYF. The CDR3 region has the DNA TGCGCCAGCAGTGAGTCTGCAAATACGCAGTATTTT.

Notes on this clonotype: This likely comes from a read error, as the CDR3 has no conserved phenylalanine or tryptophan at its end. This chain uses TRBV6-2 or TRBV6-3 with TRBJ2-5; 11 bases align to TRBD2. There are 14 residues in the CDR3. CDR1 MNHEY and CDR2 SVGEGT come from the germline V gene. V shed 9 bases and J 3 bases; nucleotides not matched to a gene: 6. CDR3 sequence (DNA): TGTGCCAGAAGTACTAGCGGGAGAAAAGAGACCCAGTACCTC. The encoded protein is CARSTSGRKETQYL.

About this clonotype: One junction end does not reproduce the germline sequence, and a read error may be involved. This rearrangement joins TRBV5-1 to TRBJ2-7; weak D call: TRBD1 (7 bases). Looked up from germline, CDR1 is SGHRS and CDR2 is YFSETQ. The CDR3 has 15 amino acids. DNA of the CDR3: TGCGCCAGCAGGTTGGAGGGGGCCCTATCCTACGAGCAGTACTTC. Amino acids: CASRLEGALSYEQYF.

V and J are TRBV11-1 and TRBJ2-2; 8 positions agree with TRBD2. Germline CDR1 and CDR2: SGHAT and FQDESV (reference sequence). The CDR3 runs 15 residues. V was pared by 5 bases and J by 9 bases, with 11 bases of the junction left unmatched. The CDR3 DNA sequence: TGTGCCAGCAGCCGAGCGGGAGAGGGTTCCTGGGAGCTGTTTTTT. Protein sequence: CASSRAGEGSWELFF.

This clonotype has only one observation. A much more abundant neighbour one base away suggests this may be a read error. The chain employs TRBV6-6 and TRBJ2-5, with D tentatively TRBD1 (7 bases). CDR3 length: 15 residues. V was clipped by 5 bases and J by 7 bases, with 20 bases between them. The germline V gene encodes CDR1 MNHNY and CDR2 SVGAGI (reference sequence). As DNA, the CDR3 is TGTGCCAGCAGTATGCCAGGGGGAGGTATGGGGACCCAGTACTTC. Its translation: CASSMPGGGMGTQYF.

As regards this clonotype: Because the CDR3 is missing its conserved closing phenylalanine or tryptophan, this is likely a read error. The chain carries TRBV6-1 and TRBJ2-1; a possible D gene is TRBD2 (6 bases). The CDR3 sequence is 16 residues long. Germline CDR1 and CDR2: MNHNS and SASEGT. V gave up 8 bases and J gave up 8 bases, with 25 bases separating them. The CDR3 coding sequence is TGTGCCAGCCGGATACTGCGGGGCCTAGATTTATATGAGCAGTTCTCC. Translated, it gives CASRILRGLDLYEQFS.

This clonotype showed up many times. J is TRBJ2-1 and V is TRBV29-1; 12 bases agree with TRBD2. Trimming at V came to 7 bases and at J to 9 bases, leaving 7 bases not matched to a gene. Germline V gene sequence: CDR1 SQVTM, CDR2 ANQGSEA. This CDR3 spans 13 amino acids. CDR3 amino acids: CSGRLAGVSEQFF. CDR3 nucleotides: TGCAGCGGGCGACTAGCGGGAGTAAGTGAGCAGTTCTTC.

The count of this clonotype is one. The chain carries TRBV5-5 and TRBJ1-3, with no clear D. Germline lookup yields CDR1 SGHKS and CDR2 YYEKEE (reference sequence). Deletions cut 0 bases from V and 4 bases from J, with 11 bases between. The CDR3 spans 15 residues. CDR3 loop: CASSLASTGGNTIYF. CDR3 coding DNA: TGTGCCAGCAGCTTGGCCAGCACTGGGGGAAACACCATATATTTT.